These 10 T cell receptor beta chains originate from one sample sequenced in a study of healthy donors' naive CD4 and CD8 T cells. A linear amplification protocol produced the TCR libraries from 500 ng of total RNA. TCRdb ran MiXCR on the reads and lists one entry per CDR3 protein. The data show about 180,000 distinct CDR3 sequences, with around 70% seen just once and roughly 2.3% held by the top ten. The sequenced sample was naive CD4+ and CD8+ T cells sorted from blood, pooled from several donors. The source is a pool of human donors in good health; the sample pools cells from several healthy donors.

In its sample, this clonotype was seen a few times. V and J are TRBV20-1 and TRBJ1-5; 7 bases map to TRBD1. Trimming removed 3 bases from V and 5 bases from J; junction bases left unmatched: 4. CDR1 is DFQATT and CDR2 is SNEGSKA in the germline V gene (reference sequence). The CDR3 has 13 amino acids. CDR3 region: CSASQGVHQPQHF. The CDR3 DNA reads TGCAGTGCTAGTCAGGGGGTCCATCAGCCCCAGCATTTT.

J is TRBJ2-7 and V is TRBV28; D may be TRBD2 (5 bases). This CDR3 spans 17 amino acids. V was pared by 2 bases and J by 2 bases, with 19 bases between. The germline gives CDR1 MDHEN, CDR2 SYDVKM. In nucleotides, the CDR3 is TGTGCCAGCAGTTTACCTTACGCCACTCGGGGTCCCTACGAGCAGTACTTC. This encodes CASSLPYATRGPYEQYF. Filled out from reference TRBV28 and TRBJ2-7, the complete variable domain reads DVKVTQSSRYLVKRTGEKVFLECVQDMDHENMFWYRQDPGLGLRLIYFSYDVKMKEKGDIPEGYSVSREKKERFSLILESASTNQTSMYLCASSLPYATRGPYEQYFGPGTRLTVT.

The V call is TRBV27, the J call TRBJ1-1; no firm D call. V was cut by 1 base and J by 1 base, with 10 bases left in between. In germline, CDR1 is MNHEY, CDR2 SMNVEV (reference sequence). The CDR3 runs to 15 residues. CDR3 sequence (DNA): TGTGCCAGCAGTTTATTCCTCAACACGAACACTGAAGCTTTCTTT. Residues: CASSLFLNTNTEAFF.

V is TRBV19 and J is TRBJ2-1; D unresolved. CDR3 length: 14 amino acids. Germline values: CDR1 LNHDA, CDR2 SQIVND (reference sequence). V was trimmed by 3 bases and J by 3 bases, leaving 9 bases between them. Here the CDR3 reads CASSMSVFYNEQFF. The CDR3 bases are TGTGCCAGTAGTATGTCGGTATTCTACAATGAGCAGTTCTTC.

The rearrangement joins TRBV27 to TRBJ2-3; no definite D call. Between the trimmed V and J ends, which lost 8 bases and 2 bases, there was a span of 26 bases. The CDR3 consists of 18 residues. Germline V gives CDR1 MNHEY, CDR2 SMNVEV (reference sequence). The CDR3 is CASQRRVNTPMATDTQYF. The CDR3 DNA sequence: TGTGCCAGCCAAAGAAGGGTTAATACCCCCATGGCCACAGATACGCAGTATTTT.

The DNA of the CDR3 is TGTGCCAGCAGCTTAAGCGAGTGGGGAGCGAACACTGAAGCTTTCTTT. Protein sequence: CASSLSEWGANTEAFF. This chain connects TRBV7-2 to TRBJ1-1; no definite D call. Looked up from germline, CDR1 is SGHTA and CDR2 is FQGNSA. CDR3 length: 16 residues. V dropped 2 bases and J dropped 1 base, with 14 bases sitting between them.

The gene calls are TRBV2 and TRBJ2-7, with D perhaps matching TRBD1 (6 bases). V was clipped by 3 bases and J by 3 bases, with 9 bases between them. Germline CDR1 SNHLY, CDR2 FYNNEI. The CDR3 length is 13 residues. This chain's CDR3 is CASSDLDSYEQYF. Written as DNA, the CDR3 is TGTGCCAGCAGTGATTTGGACAGCTACGAGCAGTACTTC.

In its sample, this clonotype was seen once. This chain links TRBV7-2 with TRBJ2-7, with 7 bases that match TRBD1. From germline, CDR1 is SGHTA and CDR2 FQGNSA. Losses at the gene ends were 10 bases for V and 2 bases for J; bases not matched to a gene: 8. This CDR3 is 13 amino acids long. Here the CDR3 reads CAISVGTAYEQYF. In DNA form, the CDR3 reads TGTGCCATCTCGGTCGGGACAGCCTACGAGCAGTACTTC.

J is TRBJ2-1 and V is TRBV20-1; 10 bases map to TRBD2. V was clipped by 3 bases and J by 6 bases; unmatched bases: 5. This CDR3 has 14 residues. Germline values: CDR1 DFQATT, CDR2 SNEGSKA (reference sequence). CDR3 in DNA: TGCAGTGCTAGCCTAGCGGGAGTAAGCAATGAGCAGTTCTTC. Protein: CSASLAGVSNEQFF.

This rearrangement joins TRBV29-1 to TRBJ1-1, with D uncertain. This CDR3 is built from 13 residues. The germline gives CDR1 SQVTM, CDR2 ANQGSEA. V was shortened by 2 bases and J by 0 bases, with 7 bases between the two germline ends. The CDR3 DNA reads TGCAGCGTTGAAATGTCCATGAACACTGAAGCTTTCTTT. Translation: CSVEMSMNTEAFF.